The 28 T cell receptor beta chains in this list originate from one sample, sequenced in a study of blood T cell repertoires in COVID-19. Here immunoSEQ multiplex PCR was the method, and the copy in TCRdb shows in-frame clones only, minus some. Of roughly 250,000 clones detected, about nine tenths appear once; the ten largest clones hold more than 5%. Sequencing was done on a sample of PBMCs or T cells enriched from blood (not recorded which). The receptors originated from a woman aged 25-40 years with acute COVID-19.

This clone was observed once. The V call is TRBV5-1, the J call TRBJ2-1; possibly TRBD1 for D (6 bases). CDR3 length: 16 amino acids. The V end was cut by 0 bases, the J end by 3 bases, with 13 bases between. Germline V gives CDR1 SGHRS, CDR2 YFSETQ. The CDR3 DNA follows: TGCGCCAGCAGCTTGGGTGGGGGCCAGCTCTACAATGAGCAGTTCTTC. This sequence encodes CASSLGGGQLYNEQFF.

This clone was counted a single time. The chain couples TRBV13 to TRBJ2-3, with no clear D. Between the trimmed V and J ends, which lost 2 bases and 8 bases, there was a span of 11 bases. CDR1 PRHDT and CDR2 FYEKMQ come from the germline V gene (reference sequence). The CDR3 loop spans 13 amino acids. CDR3 residues: CASSLFSPGTQYF. The CDR3 DNA sequence: TGTGCCAGCAGCTTATTCTCCCCAGGTACGCAGTATTTT.

This clone was seen once. The chain couples TRBV11-2 to TRBJ1-1; the D is unclear. Germline V gives CDR1 SGHAT, CDR2 FQNNGV. The CDR3 loop spans 13 amino acids. Trimming left V 5 bases short and J 1 base short, with 8 bases between. The CDR3 region is CASSLGRNTEAFF. CDR3 DNA: TGTGCCAGCAGCCTGGGCAGGAACACTGAAGCTTTCTTT.

The chain has TRBV7-2 and TRBJ1-2; 8 bases match TRBD1. V trimming: 5 bases; J trimming: 9 bases; junction bases outside the gene matches: 8. Germline-derived CDR1 and CDR2 are SGHTA and FQGNSA. The CDR3 consists of 13 residues. DNA of the CDR3: TGTGCCAGCAGCGAGGGACAGGAAGGAAGCTACACCTTC. It specifies CASSEGQEGSYTF.

The CDR3 protein is CASSAGTGGSPLHF. As DNA, the CDR3 is TGTGCCAGTAGTGCGGGAACGGGGGGGTCACCCCTCCACTTT. The rearrangement links TRBV19 to TRBJ1-6, with D possibly being TRBD1 (5 bases). Trimming took off 5 bases at V and 10 bases at J, with 15 bases between the two ends. The V gene's germline CDR1 is LNHDA and CDR2 SQIVND (reference sequence). The CDR3 has 14 amino acids.

The chain is built from TRBV30 and TRBJ2-7; a possible D gene is TRBD1 (6 bases). CDR1 is GTSNPN and CDR2 is SVGIG in the germline V gene (reference sequence). V lost 5 bases and J lost 4, with 12 bases in between. The CDR3 runs 12 residues. The CDR3 nucleotides read TGTGCCTGGGGGACACTTGAGTACGAGCAGTACTTC. Its protein product is CAWGTLEYEQYF.

V usage is TRBV30 and J usage is TRBJ1-4, with D possibly matching TRBD1 (5 bases). CDR1 and CDR2 (germline): GTSNPN, SVGIG (reference sequence). There are 12 residues in the CDR3. V lost 7 bases and J lost 7, with 13 bases in between. CDR3 sequence: CAFRREGEKLFF. The CDR3 DNA follows: TGTGCCTTCCGCAGGGAGGGTGAAAAACTGTTTTTT. Using reference TRBV30 and TRBJ1-4 for the parts outside the CDR3, the full variable domain is SQTIHQWPATLVQPVGSPLSLECTVEGTSNPNLYWYRQAAGRGLQLLFYSVGIGQISSEVPQNLSASRPQDRQFILSSKKLLLSDSGFYLCAFRREGEKLFFGSGTQLSVL.

The chain has TRBV11-2 and TRBJ2-4; TRBD2 matches at 7 bases. V dropped 8 bases and J dropped 1; count of bases not matched to a gene: 8. Germline CDR1 reads SGHAT; CDR2 reads FQNNGV. This CDR3 is built from 15 residues. CDR3 in DNA: TGTGCCAGCTCCCGGTTGCGGGGGGCCAAAAACATTCAGTACTTC. Amino acids: CASSRLRGAKNIQYF.

The gene calls are TRBV7-8 and TRBJ2-1; maybe TRBD2 (6 bases). This CDR3 contains 12 residues. The V gene lost 5 bases and the J gene lost 14 bases, with 16 bases spanning the gap. Germline V gene lookup returns CDR1 SGHVS and CDR2 FQNEAQ. The CDR3 nucleotides read TGTGCCAGCAGCCCAGGGACTCGCGGGGAGTTCTTC. Translation gives CASSPGTRGEFF.

The chain combines TRBV27 with TRBJ1-3, with 9 bases identical to TRBD1. CDR3 length equals 15 residues. Germline CDR1 and CDR2: MNHEY and SMNVEV (reference sequence). J gave up 4 bases and V 2 bases, and 3 bases lay outside the gene matches. CDR3 in amino acids: CASSLRGQGGNTIYF. The CDR3, as DNA: TGTGCCAGCAGTTTAAGGGGACAGGGAGGAAACACCATATATTTT.

CDR3 nucleotide sequence: TGCGCCAGCAGCCAAGATACAACTAGCGGGAGGTACGAGCAGTACTTC. Its translation: CASSQDTTSGRYEQYF. This chain connects TRBV4-3 to TRBJ2-7; TRBD2 agrees at 12 bases. This CDR3 has 16 residues. CDR1 LGHNA and CDR2 YSLEER come from the germline V gene. Losses at the gene ends were 0 bases for V and 4 bases for J; bases not matched to a gene: 4.

The chain links TRBV7-2 to TRBJ2-5, with 8 bases fitting TRBD1. The CDR3 contains 15 residues. CDR1 is SGHTA and CDR2 is FQGNSA in the germline V gene. Trimming cost V 6 bases and J 1 base; bases outside gene matches: 7. The CDR3 here is CASRLTRGLQETQYF. In DNA form, the CDR3 reads TGTGCCAGCAGGCTTACCAGGGGGCTCCAAGAGACCCAGTACTTC. The full variable domain, its missing parts supplied by reference TRBV7-2 and TRBJ2-5, is GAGVSQSPSNKVTEKGKDVELRCDPISGHTALYWYRQSLGQGLEFLIYFQGNSAPDKSGLPSDRFSAERTGGSVSTLTIQRTQQEDSAVYLCASRLTRGLQETQYFGPGTRLLVL.

The genes are TRBV4-3 and TRBJ1-1, with TRBD1 matching over 8 bases. Germline V CDR1 and CDR2: LGHNA, YSLEER. The length of the CDR3 is 16 residues. The V segment lost 4 bases and the J segment 6 bases; nucleotides outside the gene matches: 13. As DNA, the CDR3 is TGCGCCAGCAGCCTAAGACAGGGGCCCCCTTTTCCTGAAGCTTTCTTT. This translates into CASSLRQGPPFPEAFF.

The chain has TRBV2 and TRBJ2-5; 11 nucleotides match TRBD1. V lost 2 bases, J lost 5 bases, and 4 bases stayed unmatched. From germline, CDR1 is SNHLY and CDR2 FYNNEI. The CDR3 covers 15 residues. The CDR3 loop reads CASSERDRGVETQYF. CDR3 bases: TGTGCCAGCAGTGAACGGGACAGGGGGGTGGAGACCCAGTACTTC.

This rearrangement joins TRBV9 to TRBJ2-3, with 8 bases lining up with TRBD2. Germline CDR1 reads SGDLS; CDR2 reads YYNGEE. Trimming cost V 4 bases and J 4 bases; bases outside gene matches: 14. The CDR3 runs 17 residues. The CDR3 reads CASSHHLTSGSADTQYF. The CDR3 DNA is TGTGCCAGCAGCCACCACCTCACCAGCGGGAGCGCAGATACGCAGTATTTT.

The chain recombines TRBV5-6 with TRBJ1-5; 7 bases are a match to TRBD1. CDR1 and CDR2 (germline): SGHDT, YYEEEE. Trimming took 4 bases from V and 2 from J; bases not matched to a gene: 3. CDR3 length equals 14 residues. CDR3 in DNA: TGTGCCAGCAGCGCGGACAGGCGCAATCAGCCCCAGCATTTT. This codes for CASSADRRNQPQHF. Variable domain in full (rest from reference TRBV5-6 and TRBJ1-5): DAGVTQSPTHLIKTRGQQVTLRCSPKSGHDTVSWYQQALGQGPQFIFQYYEEEERQRGNFPDRFSGHQFPNYSSELNVNALLLGDSALYLCASSADRRNQPQHFGDGTRLSIL.

This clone has only a few counts. The chain uses TRBV7-9 and TRBJ1-2; maybe TRBD1 (5 bases). V was pared by 1 base and J by 2 bases, with 8 bases between. The length of the CDR3 is 14 residues. Germline assignment: CDR1 SEHNR and CDR2 FQNEAQ (reference sequence). CDR3 loop: CASSLDDRNYGYTF. The CDR3, as DNA: TGTGCCAGCAGCTTAGACGACAGAAACTATGGCTACACCTTC.

The chain employs TRBV7-2 and TRBJ2-3, with D possibly matching TRBD2 (5 bases). Germline V CDR1 and CDR2: SGHTA, FQGNSA. V was cut by 4 bases and J by 2 bases, with 10 bases left in between. The CDR3 runs 14 residues. In DNA, the CDR3 is TGTGCCAGCAGCTCCGAGCGGAACACAGATACGCAGTATTTT. This gives the protein CASSSERNTDTQYF.

This rearrangement joins TRBV7-8 to TRBJ2-3; 9 bases line up with TRBD1. With 8 bases clipped from V and 1 base from J, the junction kept 1 base outside the gene matches. Germline assignment: CDR1 SGHVS and CDR2 FQNEAQ. This CDR3 has 13 amino acids. CDR3 sequence (DNA): TGTGCCAGCGGGGACAGGGGCACAGATACGCAGTATTTT. It encodes CASGDRGTDTQYF.

V usage is TRBV29-1 and J usage is TRBJ2-3, with D tentatively TRBD2 (5 bases). The germline V gene has CDR1 SQVTM and CDR2 ANQGSEA. V lost 6 bases and J lost 4, with 14 bases in between. CDR3 size: 13 residues. The CDR3 region is CSVAPGGPDTQYF. The CDR3 DNA reads as TGCAGCGTGGCCCCCGGAGGTCCAGATACGCAGTATTTT.

This sequence joins TRBV19 and TRBJ2-3; possible D gene TRBD2, 6 bases. The CDR3 is 15 amino acids. V dropped 6 bases and J dropped 0 bases, with 13 bases sitting between them. Germline loops: CDR1 LNHDA, CDR2 SQIVND (reference sequence). CDR3 sequence: CASSVADTSTDTQYF. Written as DNA, the CDR3 is TGTGCCAGTAGCGTAGCGGATACTAGCACAGATACGCAGTATTTT.

V and J are TRBV28 and TRBJ2-5; a possible D gene is TRBD1 (5 bases). This CDR3 spans 15 amino acids. Deletions cut 4 bases from V and 2 bases from J, with 14 bases between. Germline V gene data show CDR1 as MDHEN and CDR2 as SYDVKM. The CDR3 nucleotides read TGTGCCAGCAGTTACTCACCGAAGGGGCAAGAGACCCAGTACTTC. As protein: CASSYSPKGQETQYF. Full variable domain (missing parts from reference TRBV28 and TRBJ2-5): DVKVTQSSRYLVKRTGEKVFLECVQDMDHENMFWYRQDPGLGLRLIYFSYDVKMKEKGDIPEGYSVSREKKERFSLILESASTNQTSMYLCASSYSPKGQETQYFGPGTRLLVL.

The genes are TRBV3-1 (or the pseudogene TRBV3-2) and TRBJ2-1; D possibly corresponds to TRBD2 (5 bases). CDR3 length: 15 residues. Between the trimmed V and J ends, which lost 4 bases and 2 bases, there was a span of 12 bases. Germline V lookup: CDR1 LGHDT, CDR2 YNNKEL (reference sequence). CDR3: CASSPPAEPYNEQFF. The CDR3 DNA reads TGTGCCAGCAGCCCCCCAGCGGAGCCCTACAATGAGCAGTTCTTC.

This clone has just one count. J is TRBJ2-7 and V is TRBV5-1, with 9 nucleotides matching TRBD2. The CDR3 totals 15 residues. Trimming removed 0 bases from V and 0 bases from J; junction bases left unmatched: 1. Germline V CDR1 and CDR2: SGHRS, YFSETQ. In DNA form, the CDR3 reads TGCGCCAGCAGCTTGGGACTAGCGGTCTCCTACGAGCAGTACTTC. Encoded protein: CASSLGLAVSYEQYF.

The chain recombines TRBV11-2 with TRBJ2-7; perhaps TRBD1 as D (6 bases). The CDR3 consists of 16 residues. CDR1 is SGHAT, CDR2 FQNNGV, per germline. Trimming stripped 4 bases from V and 3 bases from J, with 19 bases between. CDR3 loop: CASSSSWGPLGYEQYF. Here the CDR3 DNA reads TGTGCCAGCAGCTCATCATGGGGGCCCCTTGGCTACGAGCAGTACTTC.

This chain connects TRBV29-1 to TRBJ2-1; 9 positions agree with TRBD2. Germline V gene data show CDR1 as SQVTM and CDR2 as ANQGSEA. The CDR3 totals 16 residues. V lost 0 bases, J lost 2 bases, and 5 bases stayed unmatched. The DNA for the CDR3 is TGCAGCGTTGAAGACCCGGCGGGAGGGACCTACAATGAGCAGTTCTTC. Protein sequence: CSVEDPAGGTYNEQFF.

The chain combines TRBV27 with TRBJ2-5; TRBD1 agrees at 8 bases. In germline, CDR1 is MNHEY, CDR2 SMNVEV (reference sequence). The CDR3 runs to 14 residues. The trim removed 9 bases at V and 5 bases at J, leaving 11 bases unmatched. CDR3 nucleotide sequence: TGTGCCAGTAGAAGTCAGGGGGCTGGGGAGACCCAGTACTTC. As protein: CASRSQGAGETQYF.

The chain employs TRBV27 and TRBJ2-4; 7 bases line up with TRBD2. The length of the CDR3 is 11 residues. Looked up from germline, CDR1 is MNHEY and CDR2 is SMNVEV (reference sequence). The CDR3 coding sequence is TGTGGGGCGGGAGACAAAAACATTCAGTACTTC. It encodes CGAGDKNIQYF.